This entry lists 4 T cell receptor beta chains sequenced from one sample in a study of glioma-infiltrating T cells. TCR alpha and beta CDR3 regions were amplified from RNA using iRepertoire nested multiplex PCR. A single record per CDR3 protein comes from TCRdb applying MiXCR to the multiplex PCR reads. The table includes roughly 190,000 distinct CDR3 sequences, approximately 30% detected once. The sequenced sample consisted of glioma tissue, nonneoplastic brain tissue, or PBMCs (not recorded which). These receptors were collected from a human donor with low-grade glioma or glioblastoma, undergoing nonglioma brain surgery, or in good health (not recorded which).

At least ten counts were recorded for this clonotype. The chain joins TRBV7-2 to TRBJ2-3; 10 bases map to TRBD1. V gave up 4 bases and J gave up 0 bases; unmatched junction bases: 16. The CDR3 is 20 amino acids. Germline V gives CDR1 SGHTA, CDR2 FQGNSA. In DNA, the CDR3 is TGTGCCAGCAGCTCAAGACTCGGGACAGGGGCGCCTAAGAGCACAGATACGCAGTATTTT. It is translated as CASSSRLGTGAPKSTDTQYF.

There are many counts of this clonotype. The chain is built from TRBV24-1 and TRBJ2-2; no clear D. The CDR3 has 12 amino acids. Trimming shortened V by 11 bases and J by 5 bases, and 11 bases separated the two germline ends. Germline values: CDR1 KGHDR, CDR2 SFDVKD. CDR3 coding DNA: TGTGCCATCGGCTTTGGGACCGGGGAGCTGTTTTTT. Translation gives CAIGFGTGELFF.

This chain connects TRBV20-1 to TRBJ2-5; no reliable D call. V lost 4 bases to trimming and J lost 5 bases, with 5 bases between them. The length of the CDR3 is 10 residues. Germline V gives CDR1 DFQATT, CDR2 SNEGSKA (reference sequence). CDR3 sequence (DNA): TGCAGTGCTATTGGTGAGACCCAGTACTTC. Residues: CSAIGETQYF.

With respect to this clonotype: A much larger clone differs by one base, so this may be a read error. The V and J genes are TRBV2 and TRBJ1-2; tentative D call: TRBD1 (5 bases). CDR3 length: 13 amino acids. The germline V gene encodes CDR1 SNHLY and CDR2 FYNNEI. Here the CDR3 reads CASVGRGDYGYAF. The CDR3 DNA is TGTGCCAGCGTGGGACGGGGTGATTATGGCTACGCCTTC.